This T cell receptor beta chain was captured in a study of T cells in Graves' hyperthyroidism and ophthalmopathy. There are many counts of this clonotype. V dropped 5 bases and J dropped 2 bases, with 11 bases sitting between them. The CDR3 is 14 residues long. Germline CDR1 PRHDT, CDR2 FYEKMQ (reference sequence). Amplification yielded TCR beta CDR3 regions, with RNA transcripts as the source. First-round RT-PCR with HTBI primers amplified the TCR CDR3 region. One entry per CDR3 protein, called by TCRdb with MiXCR from the multiplex PCR reads. The sample consists of approximately 370,000 distinct CDR3 sequences, approximately 17% of them appearing once.

The receptor was isolated from a woman in her 30s with Graves' hyperthyroidism that later progressed to Graves' ophthalmopathy. Sequenced input: blood. This chain connects TRBV13 to TRBJ2-3; no definite D call. The DNA for the CDR3 is TGTGCCAGCAGCGCCGGATTTTACACAGATACGCAGTATTTT. Amino acid sequence: CASSAGFYTDTQYF.